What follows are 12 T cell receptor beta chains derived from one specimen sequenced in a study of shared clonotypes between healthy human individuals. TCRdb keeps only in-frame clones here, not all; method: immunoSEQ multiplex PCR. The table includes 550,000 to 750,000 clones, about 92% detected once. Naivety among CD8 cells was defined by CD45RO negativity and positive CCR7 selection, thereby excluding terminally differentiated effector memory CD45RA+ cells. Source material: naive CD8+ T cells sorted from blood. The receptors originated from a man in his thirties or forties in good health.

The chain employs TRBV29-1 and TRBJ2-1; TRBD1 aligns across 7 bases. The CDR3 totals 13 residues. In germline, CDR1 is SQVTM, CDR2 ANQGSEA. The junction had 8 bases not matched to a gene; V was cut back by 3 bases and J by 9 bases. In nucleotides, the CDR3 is TGCAGCGTTGATAGGGACACAGGGGTTGAGCAGTTCTTC. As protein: CSVDRDTGVEQFF.

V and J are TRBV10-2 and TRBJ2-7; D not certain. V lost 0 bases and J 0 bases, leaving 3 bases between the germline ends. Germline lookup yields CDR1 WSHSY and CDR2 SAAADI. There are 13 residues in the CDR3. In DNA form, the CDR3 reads TGCGCCAGCAGTGAGTCGCCCTCCTACGAGCAGTACTTC. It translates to CASSESPSYEQYF.

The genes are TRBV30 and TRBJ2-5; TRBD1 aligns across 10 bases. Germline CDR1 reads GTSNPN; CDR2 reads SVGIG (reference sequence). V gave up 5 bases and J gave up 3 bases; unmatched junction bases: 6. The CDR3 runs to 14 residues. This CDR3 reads CAWFLGTGEETQYF. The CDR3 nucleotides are TGTGCCTGGTTCTTAGGGACAGGGGAAGAGACCCAGTACTTC.

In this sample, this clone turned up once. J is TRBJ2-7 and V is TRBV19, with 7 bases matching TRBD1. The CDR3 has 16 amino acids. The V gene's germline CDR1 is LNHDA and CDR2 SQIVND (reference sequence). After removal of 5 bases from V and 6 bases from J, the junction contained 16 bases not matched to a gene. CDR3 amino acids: CASSSPLRQGAGEQYF. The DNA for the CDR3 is TGTGCCAGTAGTTCTCCTTTGAGACAGGGTGCTGGCGAGCAGTACTTC.

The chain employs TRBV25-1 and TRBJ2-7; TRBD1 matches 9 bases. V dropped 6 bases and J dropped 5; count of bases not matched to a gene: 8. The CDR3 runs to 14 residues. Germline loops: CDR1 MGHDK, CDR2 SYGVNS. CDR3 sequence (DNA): TGTGCCAGCAGAGAGGACAGGGGCCAACACGAGCAGTACTTC. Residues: CASREDRGQHEQYF.

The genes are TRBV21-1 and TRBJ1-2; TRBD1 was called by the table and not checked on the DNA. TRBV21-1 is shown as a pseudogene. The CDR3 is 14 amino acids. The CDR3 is CASNWDRVNDGYTF. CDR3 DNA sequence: TGTGCCAGCAACTGGGACAGGGTCAATGATGGCTACACCTTC.

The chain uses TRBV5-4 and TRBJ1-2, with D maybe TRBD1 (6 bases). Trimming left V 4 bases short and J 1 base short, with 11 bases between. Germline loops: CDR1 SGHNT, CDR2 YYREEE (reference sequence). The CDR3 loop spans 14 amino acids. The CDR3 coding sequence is TGTGCCAGCAGCGATCCGGGACATAACTATGGCTACACCTTC. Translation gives CASSDPGHNYGYTF.

This CDR3 reads CASATGGTDTQYF. Written as DNA, the CDR3 is TGTGCCAGCGCAACAGGGGGCACAGATACGCAGTATTTT. The rearrangement uses TRBV7-9 and TRBJ2-3, with 7 bases lining up with TRBD1. This CDR3 has 13 amino acids. After removal of 8 bases from V and 1 base from J, the junction contained 3 bases not matched to a gene. Germline V gives CDR1 SEHNR, CDR2 FQNEAQ (reference sequence).

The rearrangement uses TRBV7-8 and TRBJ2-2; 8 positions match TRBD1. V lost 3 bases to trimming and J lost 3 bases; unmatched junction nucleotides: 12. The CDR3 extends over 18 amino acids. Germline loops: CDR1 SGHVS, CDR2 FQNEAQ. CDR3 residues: CASSFRDRTRWDTGELFF. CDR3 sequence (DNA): TGTGCCAGCAGCTTCCGGGACAGGACCCGATGGGACACCGGGGAGCTGTTTTTT.

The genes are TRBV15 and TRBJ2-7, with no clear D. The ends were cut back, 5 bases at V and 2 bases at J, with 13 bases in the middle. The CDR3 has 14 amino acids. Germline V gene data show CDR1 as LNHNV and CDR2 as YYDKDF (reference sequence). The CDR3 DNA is TGTGCCACCAGCCCCCACCTAGAGACCTACGAGCAGTACTTC. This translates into CATSPHLETYEQYF.

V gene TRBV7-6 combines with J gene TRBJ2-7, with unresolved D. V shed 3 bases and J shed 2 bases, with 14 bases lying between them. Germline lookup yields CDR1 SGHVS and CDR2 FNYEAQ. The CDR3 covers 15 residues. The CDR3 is CASSLGRDSAYEQYF. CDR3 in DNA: TGTGCCAGCAGCTTGGGCAGAGATTCGGCCTACGAGCAGTACTTC.

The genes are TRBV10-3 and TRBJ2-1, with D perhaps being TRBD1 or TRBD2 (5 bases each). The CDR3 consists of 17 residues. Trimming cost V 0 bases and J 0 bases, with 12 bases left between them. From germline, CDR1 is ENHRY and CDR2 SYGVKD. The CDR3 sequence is CAISESGPHSSYNEQFF. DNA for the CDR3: TGTGCCATCAGTGAGTCGGGACCGCACAGCTCCTACAATGAGCAGTTCTTC.